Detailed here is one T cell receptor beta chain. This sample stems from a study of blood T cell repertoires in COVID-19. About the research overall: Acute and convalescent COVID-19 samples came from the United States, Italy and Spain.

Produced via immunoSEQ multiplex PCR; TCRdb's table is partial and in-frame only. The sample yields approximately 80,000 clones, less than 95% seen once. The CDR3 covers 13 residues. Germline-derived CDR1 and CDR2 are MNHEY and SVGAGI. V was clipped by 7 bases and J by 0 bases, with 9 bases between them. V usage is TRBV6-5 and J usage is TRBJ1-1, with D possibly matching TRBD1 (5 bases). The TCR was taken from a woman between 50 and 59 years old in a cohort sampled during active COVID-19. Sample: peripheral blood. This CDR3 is CASTDSMNTEAFF. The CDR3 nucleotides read TGTGCCAGCACCGACAGCATGAACACTGAAGCTTTCTTT.